This T cell receptor (beta chain) originates from a study of cytomegalovirus exposure and HLA in healthy donors. The PCR used 60 Vbeta and 13 Jbeta primers. TCRdb's table, derived via immunoSEQ multiplex PCR, lists solely in-frame clones and lacks some. The repertoire holds about 56,000 clones, with around 85% as singletons. The germline CDR1 and CDR2 sequences are LGHNA and YSLEER. This CDR3 is 15 amino acids long. The V end lost 3 bases, the J end lost 7 bases, and 15 bases lay between the germline ends. This receptor was taken from a man aged 40-50 years in good health and CMV-seronegative. This chain connects TRBV4-3 to TRBJ2-2; D possibly corresponds to TRBD1 (6 bases). Material: PBMCs. CDR3 loop: CASSHRGASIGELFF. The CDR3 nucleotides read TGCGCCAGCAGCCACAGGGGCGCGTCTATCGGGGAGCTGTTTTTT.